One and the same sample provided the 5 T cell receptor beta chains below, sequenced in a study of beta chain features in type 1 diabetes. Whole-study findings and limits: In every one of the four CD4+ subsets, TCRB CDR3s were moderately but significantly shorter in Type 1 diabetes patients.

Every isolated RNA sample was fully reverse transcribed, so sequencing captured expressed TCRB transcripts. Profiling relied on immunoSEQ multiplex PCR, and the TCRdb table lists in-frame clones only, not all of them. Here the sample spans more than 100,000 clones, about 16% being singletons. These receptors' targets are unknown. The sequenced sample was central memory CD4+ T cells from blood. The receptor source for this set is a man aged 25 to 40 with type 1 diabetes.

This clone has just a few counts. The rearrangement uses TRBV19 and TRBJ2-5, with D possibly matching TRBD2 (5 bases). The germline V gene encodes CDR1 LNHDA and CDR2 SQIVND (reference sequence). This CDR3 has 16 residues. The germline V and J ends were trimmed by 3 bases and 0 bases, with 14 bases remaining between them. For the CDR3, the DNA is TGTGCCAGTAGTATCCCCTTTGGAGGAAACCAAGAGACCCAGTACTTC. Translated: CASSIPFGGNQETQYF.

The CDR3 nucleotides read TGCGCCAGCAGCTCGACGGACAGGGGTTACGAGCAGTACTTC. Its protein product is CASSSTDRGYEQYF. V usage is TRBV5-1 and J usage is TRBJ2-7, with 9 bases matching TRBD1. V dropped 3 bases and J dropped 4; count of bases not matched to a gene: 5. Germline CDR1 SGHRS, CDR2 YFSETQ. The CDR3 runs to 14 residues.

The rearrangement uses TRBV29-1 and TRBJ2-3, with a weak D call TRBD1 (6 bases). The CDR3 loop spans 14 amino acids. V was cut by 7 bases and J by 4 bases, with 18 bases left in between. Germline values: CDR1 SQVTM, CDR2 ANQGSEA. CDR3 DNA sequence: TGCAGCGGTGATGGGTTACAGGGCTCAGATACGCAGTATTTT. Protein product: CSGDGLQGSDTQYF.

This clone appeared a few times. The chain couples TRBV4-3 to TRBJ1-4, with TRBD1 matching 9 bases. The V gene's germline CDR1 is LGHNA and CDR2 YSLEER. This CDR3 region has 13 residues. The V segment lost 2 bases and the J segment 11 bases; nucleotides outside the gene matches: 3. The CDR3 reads CASSQRDREKLFF. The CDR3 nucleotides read TGCGCCAGCAGCCAACGGGACAGGGAGAAACTGTTTTTT.

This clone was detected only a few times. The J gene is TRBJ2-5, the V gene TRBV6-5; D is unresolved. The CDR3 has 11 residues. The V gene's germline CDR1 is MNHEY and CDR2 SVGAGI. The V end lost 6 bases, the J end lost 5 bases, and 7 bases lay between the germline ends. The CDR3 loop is CASRTEETQYF. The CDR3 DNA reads TGTGCCAGCAGGACTGAGGAGACCCAGTACTTC.